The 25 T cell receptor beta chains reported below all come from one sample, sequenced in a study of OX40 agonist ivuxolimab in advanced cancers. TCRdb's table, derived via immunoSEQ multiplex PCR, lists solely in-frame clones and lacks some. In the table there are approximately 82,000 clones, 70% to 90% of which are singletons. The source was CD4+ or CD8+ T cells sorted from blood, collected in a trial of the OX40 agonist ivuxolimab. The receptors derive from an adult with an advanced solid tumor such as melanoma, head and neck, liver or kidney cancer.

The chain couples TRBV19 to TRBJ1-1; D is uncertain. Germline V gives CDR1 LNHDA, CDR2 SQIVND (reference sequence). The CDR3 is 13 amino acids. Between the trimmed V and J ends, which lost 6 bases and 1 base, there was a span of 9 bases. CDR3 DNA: TGTGCCAGTAGCCCAACAGAGAACACTGAAGCTTTCTTT. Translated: CASSPTENTEAFF.

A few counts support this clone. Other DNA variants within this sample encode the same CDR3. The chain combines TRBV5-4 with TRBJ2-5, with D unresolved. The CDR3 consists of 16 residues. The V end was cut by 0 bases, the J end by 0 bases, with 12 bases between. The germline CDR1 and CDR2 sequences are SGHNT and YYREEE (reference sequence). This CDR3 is CASSLAAGANQETQYF. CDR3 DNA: TGTGCCAGCAGCTTGGCCGCTGGAGCGAACCAAGAGACCCAGTACTTC.

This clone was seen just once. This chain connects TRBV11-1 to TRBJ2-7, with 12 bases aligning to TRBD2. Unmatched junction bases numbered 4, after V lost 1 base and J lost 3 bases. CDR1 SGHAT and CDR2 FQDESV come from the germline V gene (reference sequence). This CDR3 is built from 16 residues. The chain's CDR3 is CASSLGLAGVGYEQYF. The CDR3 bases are TGTGCCAGCAGCTTAGGACTAGCGGGAGTAGGCTACGAGCAGTACTTC.

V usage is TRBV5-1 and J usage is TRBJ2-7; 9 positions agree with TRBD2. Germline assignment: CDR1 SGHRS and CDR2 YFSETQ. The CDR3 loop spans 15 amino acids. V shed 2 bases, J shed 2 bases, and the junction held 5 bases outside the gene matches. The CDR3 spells CASSFAASGTYEQYF. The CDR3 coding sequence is TGCGCCAGCAGCTTTGCGGCTAGCGGGACCTACGAGCAGTACTTC.

The CDR3 region has the DNA TGTGCCAGCAGTGAACAAAAACTGTTTTTT. Protein: CASSEQKLFF. The rearrangement links TRBV6-1 to TRBJ1-4; unclear D gene. The CDR3 is 10 amino acids. V was pared by 2 bases and J by 9 bases, with 1 base between. Germline assignment: CDR1 MNHNS and CDR2 SASEGT.

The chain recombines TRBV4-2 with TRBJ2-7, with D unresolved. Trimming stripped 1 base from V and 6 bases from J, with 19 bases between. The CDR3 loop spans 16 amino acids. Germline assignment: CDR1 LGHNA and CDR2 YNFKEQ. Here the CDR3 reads CASSQGGAIAFGEQYF. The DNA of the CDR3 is TGTGCCAGCAGCCAAGGTGGAGCGATCGCCTTCGGCGAGCAGTACTTC.

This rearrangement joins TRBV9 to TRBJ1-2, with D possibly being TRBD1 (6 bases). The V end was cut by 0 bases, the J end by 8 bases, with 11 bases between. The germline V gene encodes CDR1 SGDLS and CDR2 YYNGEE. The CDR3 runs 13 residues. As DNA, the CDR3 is TGTGCCAGCAGCGTAGAGGGGGGATGGGGCTACACCTTC. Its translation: CASSVEGGWGYTF.

The CDR3: CASSLAAGTSISYNEQFF. The CDR3 nucleotides are TGTGCCAGCAGCTTAGCCGCCGGGACTAGTATCTCCTACAATGAGCAGTTCTTC. The V and J genes are TRBV7-6 and TRBJ2-1, with 8 nucleotides matching TRBD2. Germline values: CDR1 SGHVS, CDR2 FNYEAQ. The CDR3 spans 18 residues. V dropped 0 bases and J dropped 0; count of bases not matched to a gene: 7.

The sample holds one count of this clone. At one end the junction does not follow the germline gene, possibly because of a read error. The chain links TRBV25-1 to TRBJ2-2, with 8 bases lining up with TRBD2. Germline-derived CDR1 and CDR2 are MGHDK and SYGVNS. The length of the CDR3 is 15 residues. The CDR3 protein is CASSKVAGRGRGAVF. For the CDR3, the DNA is TGTGCCAGCAGTAAGGTAGCGGGACGGGGCCGGGGAGCTGTTTTT.

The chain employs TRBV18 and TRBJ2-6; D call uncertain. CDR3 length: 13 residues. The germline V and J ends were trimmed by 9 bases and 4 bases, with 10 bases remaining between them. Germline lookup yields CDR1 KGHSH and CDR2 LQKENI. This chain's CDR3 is CASHMAGANVLTF. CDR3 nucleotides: TGTGCCAGTCACATGGCCGGGGCCAACGTCCTGACTTTC.

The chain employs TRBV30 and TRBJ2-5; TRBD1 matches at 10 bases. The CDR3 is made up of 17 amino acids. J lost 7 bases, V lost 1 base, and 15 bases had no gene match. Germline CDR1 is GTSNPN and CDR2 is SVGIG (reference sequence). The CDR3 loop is CAWSEGDRGSWEATQYF. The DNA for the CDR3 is TGTGCCTGGAGTGAGGGGGACAGGGGCTCCTGGGAGGCGACCCAGTACTTC.

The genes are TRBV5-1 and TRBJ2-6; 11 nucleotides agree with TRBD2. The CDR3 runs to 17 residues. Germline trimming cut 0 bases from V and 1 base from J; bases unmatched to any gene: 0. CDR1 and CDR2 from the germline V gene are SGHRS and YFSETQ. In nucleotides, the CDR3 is TGCGCCAGCAGCTTGGGACTAGCGGGATCTGGGGCCAACGTCCTGACTTTC. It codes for CASSLGLAGSGANVLTF.

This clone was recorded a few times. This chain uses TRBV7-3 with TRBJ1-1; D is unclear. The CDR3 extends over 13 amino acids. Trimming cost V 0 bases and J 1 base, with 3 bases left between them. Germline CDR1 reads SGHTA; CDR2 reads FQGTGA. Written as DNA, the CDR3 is TGTGCCAGCAGCTTAACAGGGAACACTGAAGCTTTCTTT. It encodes CASSLTGNTEAFF.

The DNA of the CDR3 is TGTGCCAGCAGCTTAAAGGCGGCAGGACAAGAGACCCAGTACTTC. This translates into CASSLKAAGQETQYF. The chain joins TRBV7-3 to TRBJ2-5; unclear D gene. The CDR3 contains 15 residues. V lost 1 base, J lost 2 bases, and 11 bases lay in between. CDR1 and CDR2 (germline): SGHTA, FQGTGA.

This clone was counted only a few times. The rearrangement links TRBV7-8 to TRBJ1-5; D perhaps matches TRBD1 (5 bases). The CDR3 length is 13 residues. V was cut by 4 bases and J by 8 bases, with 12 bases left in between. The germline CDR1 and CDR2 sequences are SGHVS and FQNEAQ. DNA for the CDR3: TGTGCCAGCAGCTGGGGGACCGCCGAGCCCCAGCATTTT. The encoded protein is CASSWGTAEPQHF.

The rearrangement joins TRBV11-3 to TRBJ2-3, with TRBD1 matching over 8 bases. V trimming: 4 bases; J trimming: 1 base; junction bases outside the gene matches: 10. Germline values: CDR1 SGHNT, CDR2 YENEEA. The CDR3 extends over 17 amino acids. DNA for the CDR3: TGTGCCAGCAGCTACCATGACAGGGGATGGGGCACAGATACGCAGTATTTT. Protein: CASSYHDRGWGTDTQYF. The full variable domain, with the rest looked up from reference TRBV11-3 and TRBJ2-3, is EAGVVQSPRYKIIEKKQPVAFWCNPISGHNTLYWYLQNLGQGPELLIRYENEEAVDDSQLPKDRFSAERLKGVDSTLKIQPAELGDSAVYLCASSYHDRGWGTDTQYFGPGTRLTVL.

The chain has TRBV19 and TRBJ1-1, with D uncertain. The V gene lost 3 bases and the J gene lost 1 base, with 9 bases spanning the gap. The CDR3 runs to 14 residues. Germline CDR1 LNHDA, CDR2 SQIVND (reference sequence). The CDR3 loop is CASSIGRPNTEAFF. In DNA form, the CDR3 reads TGTGCCAGTAGTATCGGGCGGCCGAACACTGAAGCTTTCTTT.

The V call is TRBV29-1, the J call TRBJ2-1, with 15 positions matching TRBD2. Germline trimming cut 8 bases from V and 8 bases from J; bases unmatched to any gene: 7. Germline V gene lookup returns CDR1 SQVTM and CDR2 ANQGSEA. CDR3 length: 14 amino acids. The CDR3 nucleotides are TGCAGCCTACGGACTAGCGGGAGGGACTATGAGCAGTTCTTC. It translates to CSLRTSGRDYEQFF.

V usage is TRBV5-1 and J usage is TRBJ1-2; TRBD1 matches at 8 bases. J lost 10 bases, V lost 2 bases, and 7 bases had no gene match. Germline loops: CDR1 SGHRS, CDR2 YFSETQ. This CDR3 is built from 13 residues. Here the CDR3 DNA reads TGCGCCAGCAGCTTCTCGGACAGGGTACTCTACACCTTC. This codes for CASSFSDRVLYTF.

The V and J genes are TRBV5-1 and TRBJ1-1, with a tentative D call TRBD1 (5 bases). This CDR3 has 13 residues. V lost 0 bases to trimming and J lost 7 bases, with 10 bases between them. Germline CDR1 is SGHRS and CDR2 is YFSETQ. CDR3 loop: CASSLGQGLEAFF. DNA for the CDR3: TGCGCCAGCAGCTTGGGTCAGGGTCTTGAAGCTTTCTTT.

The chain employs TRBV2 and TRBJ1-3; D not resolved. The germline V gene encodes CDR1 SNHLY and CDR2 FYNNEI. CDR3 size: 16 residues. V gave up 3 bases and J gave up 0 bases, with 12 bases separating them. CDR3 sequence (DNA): TGTGCCAGCAGTGACGGTCGGGTTTTCTCTGGAAACACCATATATTTT. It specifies CASSDGRVFSGNTIYF.

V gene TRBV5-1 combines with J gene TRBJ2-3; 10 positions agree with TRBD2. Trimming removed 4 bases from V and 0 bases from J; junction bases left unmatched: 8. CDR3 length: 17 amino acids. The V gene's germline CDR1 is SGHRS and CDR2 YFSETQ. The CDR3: CASSNTQLAGSTDTQYF. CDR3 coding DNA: TGCGCCAGCAGCAACACCCAACTAGCGGGAAGCACAGATACGCAGTATTTT.

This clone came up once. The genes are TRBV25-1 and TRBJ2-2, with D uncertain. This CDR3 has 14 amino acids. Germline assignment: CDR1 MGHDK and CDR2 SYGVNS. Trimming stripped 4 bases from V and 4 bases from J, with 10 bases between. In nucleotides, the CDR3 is TGTGCCAGCAGTGGACGGGTTCCCACCGGGGAGCTGTTTTTT. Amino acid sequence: CASSGRVPTGELFF. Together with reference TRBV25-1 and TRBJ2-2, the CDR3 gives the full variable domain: EADIYQTPRYLVIGTGKKITLECSQTMGHDKMYWYQQDPGMELHLIHYSYGVNSTEKGDLSSESTVSRIRTEHFPLTLESARPSHTSQYLCASSGRVPTGELFFGEGSRLTVL.

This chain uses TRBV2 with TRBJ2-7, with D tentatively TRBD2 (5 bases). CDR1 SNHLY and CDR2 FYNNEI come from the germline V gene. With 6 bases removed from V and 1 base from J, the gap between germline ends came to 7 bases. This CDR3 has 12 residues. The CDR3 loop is CASREESYEQYF. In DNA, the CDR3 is TGTGCCAGCAGGGAGGAGTCCTACGAGCAGTACTTC. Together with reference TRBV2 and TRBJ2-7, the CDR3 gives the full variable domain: EPEVTQTPSHQVTQMGQEVILRCVPISNHLYFYWYRQILGQKVEFLVSFYNNEISEKSEIFDDQFSVERPDGSNFTLKIRSTKLEDSAMYFCASREESYEQYFGPGTRLTVT.

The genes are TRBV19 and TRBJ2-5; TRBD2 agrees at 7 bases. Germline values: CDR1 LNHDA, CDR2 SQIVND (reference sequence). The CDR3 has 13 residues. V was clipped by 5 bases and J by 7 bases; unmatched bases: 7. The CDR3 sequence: CASSQEGRATQYF. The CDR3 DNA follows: TGTGCCAGTAGTCAGGAGGGGAGGGCGACCCAGTACTTC.